Presented here are 26 T cell receptor beta chains from one specimen sequenced in a study of early T cells in non-severe SARS-CoV-2 infection. Via MiXCR, TCRdb re-called the 5' RACE reads, giving one row per CDR3 protein. The sample has about 79,000 distinct CDR3 sequences, around 11% seen once. The source material was whole blood. These receptors all come from an adult who was a healthcare worker with PCR-confirmed SARS-CoV-2 infection or an uninfected control (not recorded which).

This clonotype turned up a few times. The genes are TRBV27 and TRBJ1-5, with D possibly matching TRBD1 (5 bases). The CDR3 contains 14 residues. Germline V gives CDR1 MNHEY, CDR2 SMNVEV (reference sequence). Trimming took off 3 bases at V and 3 bases at J, with 9 bases between the two ends. In nucleotides, the CDR3 is TGTGCCAGCAGTTTTCACGGACACAATCAGCCCCAGCATTTT. This encodes CASSFHGHNQPQHF.

The CDR3: CASSLIGGSNQPQHF. DNA of the CDR3: TGCGCCAGCAGCTTGATAGGGGGTAGCAATCAGCCCCAGCATTTT. This chain joins TRBV5-1 and TRBJ1-5, with D possibly being TRBD1 (6 bases). The V gene's germline CDR1 is SGHRS and CDR2 YFSETQ. CDR3 length: 15 residues. V shed 1 base and J shed 0 bases, with 8 bases lying between them.

This clonotype ranks as medium-sized. V is TRBV5-6 and J is TRBJ1-5, with D maybe TRBD1 (5 bases). The germline V and J ends were trimmed by 4 bases and 5 bases, with 13 bases remaining between them. CDR3 length: 14 residues. Germline V lookup: CDR1 SGHDT, CDR2 YYEEEE. The chain's CDR3 is CASSTGHGDQPQHF. CDR3 sequence (DNA): TGTGCCAGCAGCACCGGACATGGGGATCAGCCCCAGCATTTT. The full variable domain, with the rest looked up from reference TRBV5-6 and TRBJ1-5, is DAGVTQSPTHLIKTRGQQVTLRCSPKSGHDTVSWYQQALGQGPQFIFQYYEEEERQRGNFPDRFSGHQFPNYSSELNVNALLLGDSALYLCASSTGHGDQPQHFGDGTRLSIL.

This clonotype was seen at least ten times. In nucleotides, the CDR3 is TGTGCCAGCAGTTTTCGACTAGGGGACTACAATGAGCAGTTCTTC. Translated, it gives CASSFRLGDYNEQFF. The J gene is TRBJ2-1, the V gene TRBV12-3 or TRBV12-4, with a weak D call TRBD2 (6 bases). This CDR3 is 15 amino acids long. The V and J ends lost 3 bases and 3 bases respectively, with 12 bases between them.

Turning to this clonotype: The junction does not match germline at one end; this may be a read error. The genes are TRBV7-9 and TRBJ2-3; a possible D gene is TRBD2 (6 bases). The CDR3 covers 14 residues. Germline V gene sequence: CDR1 SEHNR, CDR2 FQNEAQ (reference sequence). CDR3 region: CVSSFGGARDTQYF. The CDR3 nucleotides are TGTGTCAGCAGCTTCGGCGGGGCTAGAGATACGCAGTATTTT.

This chain connects TRBV20-1 to TRBJ1-3, with D uncertain. There are 14 residues in the CDR3. Germline assignment: CDR1 DFQATT and CDR2 SNEGSKA (reference sequence). Between the trimmed V and J ends, which lost 3 bases and 3 bases, there was a span of 12 bases. This CDR3 reads CSARREESGNTIYF. CDR3 nucleotides: TGCAGTGCTAGGCGGGAGGAGAGTGGAAACACCATATATTTT.

The CDR3 region is CASTPLGGSTGELFF. The CDR3, as DNA: TGTGCCAGCACACCCCTGGGGGGGTCCACCGGGGAGCTGTTTTTT. The gene calls are TRBV3-1 and TRBJ2-2, with 7 bases lining up with TRBD2. After removal of 7 bases from V and 4 bases from J, the junction contained 9 bases not matched to a gene. The CDR3 sequence is 15 residues long. Germline lookup yields CDR1 LGHDT and CDR2 YNNKEL (reference sequence).

There are a few counts of this clonotype. The V and J genes are TRBV10-2 and TRBJ2-1; 8 bases match TRBD2. The J segment lost 8 bases and the V segment lost 0 bases, leaving 6 bases of the junction unmatched. Germline CDR1 is WSHSY and CDR2 is SAAADI. This CDR3 is built from 15 residues. The CDR3 sequence: CASSESDRGGDEQFF. The CDR3 coding sequence is TGCGCCAGCAGTGAGTCCGATCGGGGGGGCGATGAGCAGTTCTTC.

The rearrangement uses TRBV29-1 and TRBJ1-6; the D gene is possibly TRBD1 (6 bases). The V and J ends lost 7 bases and 2 bases respectively, with 9 bases between them. The CDR3 has 13 amino acids. Germline-derived CDR1 and CDR2 are SQVTM and ANQGSEA. The CDR3 protein is CSAQGTYNSPLHF. In DNA form, the CDR3 reads TGCAGCGCACAGGGAACCTATAATTCACCCCTCCACTTT.

This clonotype came up many times. The chain has TRBV4-1 and TRBJ2-7; D is uncertain. This CDR3 has 15 residues. Germline lookup yields CDR1 MGHRA and CDR2 YSYEKL. Trimming pared 0 bases from V and 0 bases from J, leaving 9 bases between. CDR3 coding DNA: TGCGCCAGCAGCCAAGATGAACAGCCCTCCTACGAGCAGTACTTC. Protein product: CASSQDEQPSYEQYF.

This clonotype was detected many times. V gene TRBV19 combines with J gene TRBJ1-5; 9 bases are shared with TRBD1. Germline CDR1 and CDR2: LNHDA and SQIVND (reference sequence). The junction had 7 bases not matched to a gene; V was cut back by 4 bases and J by 6 bases. The CDR3 sequence is 15 residues long. The CDR3 is CASSTGQGPSQPQHF. For the CDR3, the DNA is TGTGCCAGTAGTACGGGACAGGGTCCTTCTCAGCCCCAGCATTTT.

The chain recombines TRBV11-2 with TRBJ2-7; 8 bases map to TRBD1. CDR1 SGHAT and CDR2 FQNNGV come from the germline V gene. The CDR3 is made up of 14 amino acids. The V gene end was trimmed by 5 bases and the J gene end by 2 bases; junction bases not matched to a gene: 5. CDR3 in amino acids: CASSRDRPAYEQYF. The CDR3 region has the DNA TGTGCCAGCAGCCGGGACAGGCCAGCCTACGAGCAGTACTTC.

V usage is TRBV7-2 and J usage is TRBJ1-2; the D is unclear. The germline V and J ends were trimmed by 3 bases and 0 bases, with 14 bases remaining between them. The CDR3 totals 16 residues. Per the germline V gene, CDR1 is SGHTA and CDR2 is FQGNSA. In DNA, the CDR3 is TGTGCCAGCAGCTTCTCCCGGGCAGCCACTAACTATGGCTACACCTTC. It is translated as CASSFSRAATNYGYTF.

The sample holds many counts of this clonotype. The chain couples TRBV6-6 to TRBJ2-5; D might be TRBD2 (6 bases). Germline V gene sequence: CDR1 MNHNY, CDR2 SVGAGI (reference sequence). V lost 6 bases, J lost 1 base, and 21 bases lay in between. The CDR3 sequence is 17 residues long. The CDR3 is CASSPWSGLQIQETQYF. CDR3 in DNA: TGTGCCAGCAGCCCTTGGTCGGGACTCCAAATCCAAGAGACCCAGTACTTC.

This clonotype was detected ten times or more. The chain combines TRBV7-2 with TRBJ2-7, with D hard to call. CDR3 length: 12 residues. Trimming cost V 3 bases and J 2 bases, with 5 bases left between them. Germline V gene sequence: CDR1 SGHTA, CDR2 FQGNSA. The CDR3 sequence: CASSLTTYEQYF. The CDR3, as DNA: TGTGCCAGCAGCTTGACAACCTACGAGCAGTACTTC.

This clonotype was seen at least ten times. The genes are TRBV4-2 and TRBJ1-1, with D tentatively TRBD1 (5 bases). This CDR3 comprises 14 residues. Trimming took 0 bases from V and 10 from J, leaving 15 bases between them. Germline CDR1 and CDR2: LGHNA and YNFKEQ. CDR3 DNA sequence: TGTGCCAGCAGCCAAGATGGGGGGGGTCGGTCAGCTTTCTTT. Translation gives CASSQDGGGRSAFF.

The J gene is TRBJ2-7, the V gene TRBV12-3 or TRBV12-4; D is unresolved. This CDR3 is built from 13 residues. V shed 2 bases and J shed 2 bases, with 7 bases lying between them. The CDR3 here is CASSLSQAYEQYF. Written as DNA, the CDR3 is TGTGCCAGCAGTTTAAGTCAGGCCTACGAGCAGTACTTC.

This clonotype was observed at least ten times. This chain links TRBV11-2 with TRBJ2-3, with D possibly called TRBD1 or TRBD2 (6 bases each). V was cut by 7 bases and J by 2 bases, with 13 bases left in between. From germline, CDR1 is SGHAT and CDR2 FQNNGV. The CDR3 length is 14 residues. Here the CDR3 reads CASTRGRSTDTQYF. The CDR3 DNA reads TGTGCCAGCACACGGGGGCGGTCCACAGATACGCAGTATTTT.

This clonotype was seen a few times. The chain carries TRBV3-1 and TRBJ1-2, with 7 positions matching TRBD1. Germline V gene lookup returns CDR1 LGHDT and CDR2 YNNKEL (reference sequence). V lost 0 bases and J lost 8; bases outside the gene matches: 6. The CDR3 extends over 14 amino acids. The CDR3: CASSQETGAWGYTF. The DNA for the CDR3 is TGTGCCAGCAGCCAAGAAACAGGGGCGTGGGGCTACACCTTC. Full variable domain (remainder filled in from reference TRBV3-1 and TRBJ1-2): DTAVSQTPKYLVTQMGNDKSIKCEQNLGHDTMYWYKQDSKKFLKIMFSYNNKELIINETVPNRFSPKSPDKAHLNLHINSLELGDSAVYFCASSQETGAWGYTFGSGTRLTVV.

This clonotype was seen only a few times. This rearrangement joins TRBV29-1 to TRBJ2-7, with 7 bases aligning to TRBD1. CDR1 and CDR2 (germline): SQVTM, ANQGSEA. The CDR3 extends over 16 amino acids. Trimming removed 0 bases from V and 4 bases from J; junction bases left unmatched: 12. This CDR3 reads CSVEDQDSGQSYEQYF. CDR3 DNA sequence: TGCAGCGTTGAAGATCAGGATTCGGGACAGAGTTACGAGCAGTACTTC.

V usage is TRBV9 and J usage is TRBJ1-1; possibly TRBD1 for D (5 bases). The CDR3 has 13 residues. The V gene's germline CDR1 is SGDLS and CDR2 YYNGEE. The V end was cut by 0 bases, the J end by 4 bases, with 7 bases between. CDR3 DNA sequence: TGTGCCAGCAGCGTAGGAAGGGGCACTGAAGCTTTCTTT. Translated: CASSVGRGTEAFF.

The rearrangement links TRBV4-1 to TRBJ2-1; TRBD2 agrees at 8 bases. The CDR3 covers 18 residues. Germline V gene data show CDR1 as MGHRA and CDR2 as YSYEKL. With V trimmed by 1 base and J by 0 bases, 8 bases remained unmatched. The CDR3 protein is CASSQASGGLPSYNEQFF. CDR3 in DNA: TGCGCCAGCAGCCAAGCATCGGGGGGGCTACCCTCCTACAATGAGCAGTTCTTC.

This clonotype has a single count. A read error is possible here, since a much larger clone lies one base away. The rearrangement links TRBV6-1 to TRBJ2-7; D tentatively fits TRBD1 or TRBD2 (5 bases each). The CDR3 has 14 amino acids. The V end lost 5 bases, the J end lost 0 bases, and 11 bases lay between the germline ends. Germline CDR1 is MNHNS and CDR2 is SASEGT. The CDR3 protein is CASSLLGDSYEQYF. CDR3 DNA sequence: TGTGCCAGCAGTCTCCTGGGGGACTCCTACGAGCAGTACTTC.

The rearrangement links TRBV6-2 or TRBV6-3 to TRBJ2-1, with 8 bases aligning to TRBD1. The CDR3 spans 15 residues. CDR1 and CDR2 from the germline V gene are MNHEY and SVGEGT. Trimming removed 6 bases from V and 4 bases from J; junction bases left unmatched: 8. CDR3 bases: TGTGCCAGCAGCATTGACAGGGGTTGGTACAATGAGCAGTTCTTC. This gives the protein CASSIDRGWYNEQFF.

This clonotype has ten or more counts. For the CDR3, the DNA is TGTGCCAGCAGCGTTCGGGGTCAGTTGGCCGGGGAGCTGTTTTTT. Amino acids: CASSVRGQLAGELFF. V is TRBV9 and J is TRBJ2-2, with a weak D call TRBD2 (5 bases). This CDR3 is built from 15 residues. In germline, CDR1 is SGDLS, CDR2 YYNGEE. With 2 bases removed from V and 6 bases from J, the gap between germline ends came to 14 bases. Full variable domain (missing parts from reference TRBV9 and TRBJ2-2): DSGVTQTPKHLITATGQRVTLRCSPRSGDLSVYWYQQSLDQGLQFLIQYYNGEERAKGNILERFSAQQFPDLHSELNLSSLELGDSALYFCASSVRGQLAGELFFGEGSRLTVL.

This clonotype was counted a few times. The rearrangement links TRBV7-2 to TRBJ2-5; TRBD1 matches at 7 bases. The trim removed 6 bases at V and 4 bases at J, leaving 5 bases unmatched. Germline V gene sequence: CDR1 SGHTA, CDR2 FQGNSA. CDR3 length: 13 amino acids. The DNA of the CDR3 is TGTGCCAGCAGGCCAACAGGGGTAGAGACCCAGTACTTC. This encodes CASRPTGVETQYF.